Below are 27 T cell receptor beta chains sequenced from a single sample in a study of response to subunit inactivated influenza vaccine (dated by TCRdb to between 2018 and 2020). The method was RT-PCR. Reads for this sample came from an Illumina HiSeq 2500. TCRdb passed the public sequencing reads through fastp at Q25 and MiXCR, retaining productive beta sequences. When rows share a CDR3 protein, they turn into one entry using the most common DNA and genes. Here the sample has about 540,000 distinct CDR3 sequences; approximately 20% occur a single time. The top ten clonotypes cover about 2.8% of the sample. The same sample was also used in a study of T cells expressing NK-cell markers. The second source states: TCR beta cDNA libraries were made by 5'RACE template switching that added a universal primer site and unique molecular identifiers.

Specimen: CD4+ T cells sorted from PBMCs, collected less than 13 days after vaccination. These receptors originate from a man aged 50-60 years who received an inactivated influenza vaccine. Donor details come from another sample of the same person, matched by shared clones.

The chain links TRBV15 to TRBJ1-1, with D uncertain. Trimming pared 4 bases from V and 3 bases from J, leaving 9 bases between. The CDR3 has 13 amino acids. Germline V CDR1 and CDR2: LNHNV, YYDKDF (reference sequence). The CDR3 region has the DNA TGTGCCACCAGCACCGTTGTGGACACTGAAGCTTTCTTT. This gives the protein CATSTVVDTEAFF. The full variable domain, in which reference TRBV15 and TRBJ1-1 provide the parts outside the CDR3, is DAMVIQNPRYQVTQFGKPVTLSCSQTLNHNVMYWYQQKSSQAPKLLFHYYDKDFNNEADTPDNFQSRRPNTSFCFLDIRSPGLGDTAMYLCATSTVVDTEAFFGQGTRLTVV.

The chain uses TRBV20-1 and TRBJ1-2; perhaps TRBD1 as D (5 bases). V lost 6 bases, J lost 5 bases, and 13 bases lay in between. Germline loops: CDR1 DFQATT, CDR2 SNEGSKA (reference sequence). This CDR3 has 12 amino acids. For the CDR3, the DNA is TGCAGTGCCTCAGACAGAGTTTATGGCTACACCTTC. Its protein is CSASDRVYGYTF.

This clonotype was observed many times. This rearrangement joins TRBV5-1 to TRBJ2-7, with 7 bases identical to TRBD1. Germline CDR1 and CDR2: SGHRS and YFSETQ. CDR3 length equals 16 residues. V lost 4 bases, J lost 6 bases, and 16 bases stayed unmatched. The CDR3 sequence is CASSPGSGTAFGEQYF. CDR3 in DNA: TGCGCCAGCAGCCCAGGAAGTGGGACAGCCTTTGGCGAGCAGTACTTC.

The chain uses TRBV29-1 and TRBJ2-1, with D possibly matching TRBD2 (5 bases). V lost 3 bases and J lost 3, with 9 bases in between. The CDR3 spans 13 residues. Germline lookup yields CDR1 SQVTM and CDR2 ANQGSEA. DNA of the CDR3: TGCAGCGTTGATCTCAGCGGCTACAATGAGCAGTTCTTC. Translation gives CSVDLSGYNEQFF.

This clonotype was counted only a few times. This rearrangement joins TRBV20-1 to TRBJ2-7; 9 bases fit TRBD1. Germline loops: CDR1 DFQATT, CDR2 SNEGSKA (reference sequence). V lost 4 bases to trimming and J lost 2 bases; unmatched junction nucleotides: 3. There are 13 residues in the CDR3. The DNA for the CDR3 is TGCAGTGCTAACAGGGGGCCCGCCTACGAGCAGTACTTC. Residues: CSANRGPAYEQYF.

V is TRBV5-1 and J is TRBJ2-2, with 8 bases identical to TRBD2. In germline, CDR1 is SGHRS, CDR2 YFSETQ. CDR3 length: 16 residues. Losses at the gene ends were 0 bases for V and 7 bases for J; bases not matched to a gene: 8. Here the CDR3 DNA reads TGCGCCAGCAGCTTGGAATCAGCGGGAGTGGTCGGGGAGCTGTTTTTT. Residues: CASSLESAGVVGELFF.

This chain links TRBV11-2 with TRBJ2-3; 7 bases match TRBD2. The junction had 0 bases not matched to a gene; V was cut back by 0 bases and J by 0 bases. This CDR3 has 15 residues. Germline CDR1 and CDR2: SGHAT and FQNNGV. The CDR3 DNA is TGTGCCAGCAGCTTAGAGGGGGGGAGCACAGATACGCAGTATTTT. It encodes CASSLEGGSTDTQYF.

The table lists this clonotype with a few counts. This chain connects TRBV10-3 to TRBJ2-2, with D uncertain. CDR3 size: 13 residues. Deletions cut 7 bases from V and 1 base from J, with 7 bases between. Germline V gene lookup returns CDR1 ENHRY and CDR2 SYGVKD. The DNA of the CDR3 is TGTGCCATCACCCAAGGGAACACCGGGGAGCTGTTTTTT. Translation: CAITQGNTGELFF.

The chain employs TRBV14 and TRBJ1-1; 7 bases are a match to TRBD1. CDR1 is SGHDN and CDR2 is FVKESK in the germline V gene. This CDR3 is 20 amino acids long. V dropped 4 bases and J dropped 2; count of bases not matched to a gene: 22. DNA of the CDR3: TGTGCCAGCAGCCGCCTACGGAAGAGTCAACAGGGGAAAGTCAACACTGAAGCTTTCTTT. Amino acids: CASSRLRKSQQGKVNTEAFF.

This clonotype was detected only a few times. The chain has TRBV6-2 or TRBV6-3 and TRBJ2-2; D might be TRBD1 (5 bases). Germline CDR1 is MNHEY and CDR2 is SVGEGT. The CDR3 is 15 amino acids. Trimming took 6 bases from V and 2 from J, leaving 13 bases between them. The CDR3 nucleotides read TGTGCCAGCAGATTGACAGCTCTTAACACCGGGGAGCTGTTTTTT. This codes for CASRLTALNTGELFF.

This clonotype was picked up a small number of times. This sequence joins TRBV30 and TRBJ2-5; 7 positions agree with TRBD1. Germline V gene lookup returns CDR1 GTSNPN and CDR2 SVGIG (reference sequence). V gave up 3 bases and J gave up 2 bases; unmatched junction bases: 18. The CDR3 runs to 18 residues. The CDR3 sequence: CAWSQSYRGVIQQETQYF. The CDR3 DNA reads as TGTGCCTGGAGCCAGAGTTACAGGGGAGTCATCCAACAAGAGACCCAGTACTTC.

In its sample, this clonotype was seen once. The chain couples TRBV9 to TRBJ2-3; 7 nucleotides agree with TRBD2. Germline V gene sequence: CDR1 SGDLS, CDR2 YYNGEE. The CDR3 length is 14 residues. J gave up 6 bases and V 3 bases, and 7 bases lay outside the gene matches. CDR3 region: CASSASGLGDTQYF. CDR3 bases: TGTGCCAGCAGCGCTAGCGGCCTAGGGGATACGCAGTATTTT.

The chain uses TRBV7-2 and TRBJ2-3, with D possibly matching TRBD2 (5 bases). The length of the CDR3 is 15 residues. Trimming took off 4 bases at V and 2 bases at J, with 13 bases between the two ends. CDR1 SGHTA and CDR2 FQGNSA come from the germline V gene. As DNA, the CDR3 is TGTGCCAGCAGCTCGGGTGGGGAGTACACAGATACGCAGTATTTT. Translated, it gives CASSSGGEYTDTQYF.

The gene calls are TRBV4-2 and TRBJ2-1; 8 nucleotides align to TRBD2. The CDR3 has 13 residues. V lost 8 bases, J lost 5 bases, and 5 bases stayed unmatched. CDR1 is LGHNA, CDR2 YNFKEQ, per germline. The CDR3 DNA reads TGTGCCAGCCGACTAGCGCAGAACAATGAGCAGTTCTTC. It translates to CASRLAQNNEQFF.

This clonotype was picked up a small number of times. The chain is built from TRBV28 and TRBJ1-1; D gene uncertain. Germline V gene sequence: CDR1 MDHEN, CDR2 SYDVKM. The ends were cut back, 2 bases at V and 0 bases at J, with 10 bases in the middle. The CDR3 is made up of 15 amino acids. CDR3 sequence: CASSLVLGMNTEAFF. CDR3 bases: TGTGCCAGCAGTTTAGTGCTGGGAATGAACACTGAAGCTTTCTTT.

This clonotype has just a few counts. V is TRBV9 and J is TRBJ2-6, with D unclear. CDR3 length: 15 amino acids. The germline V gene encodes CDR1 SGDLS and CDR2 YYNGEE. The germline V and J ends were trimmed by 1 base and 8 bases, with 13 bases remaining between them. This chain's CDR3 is CASSVLRAGTNVLTF. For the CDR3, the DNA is TGTGCCAGCAGCGTATTAAGGGCAGGAACCAACGTCCTGACTTTC.

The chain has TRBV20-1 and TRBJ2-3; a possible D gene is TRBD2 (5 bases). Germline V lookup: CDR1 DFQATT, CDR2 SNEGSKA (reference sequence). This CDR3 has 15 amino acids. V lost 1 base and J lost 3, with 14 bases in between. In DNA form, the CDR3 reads TGCAGTGCTAGAGTGGGCAGCGGAACAACAGATACGCAGTATTTT. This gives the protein CSARVGSGTTDTQYF.

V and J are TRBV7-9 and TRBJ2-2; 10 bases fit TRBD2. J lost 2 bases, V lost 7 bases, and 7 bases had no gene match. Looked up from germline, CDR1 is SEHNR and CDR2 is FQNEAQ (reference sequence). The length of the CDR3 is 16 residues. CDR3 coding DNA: TGTGCCAGCACCCGTAGCGGGGGGTCAAACACCGGGGAGCTGTTTTTT. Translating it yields CASTRSGGSNTGELFF. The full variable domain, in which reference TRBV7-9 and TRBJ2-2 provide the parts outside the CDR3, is DTGVSQNPRHKITKRGQNVTFRCDPISEHNRLYWYRQTLGQGPEFLTYFQNEAQLEKSRLLSDRFSAERPKGSFSTLEIQRTEQGDSAMYLCASTRSGGSNTGELFFGEGSRLTVL.

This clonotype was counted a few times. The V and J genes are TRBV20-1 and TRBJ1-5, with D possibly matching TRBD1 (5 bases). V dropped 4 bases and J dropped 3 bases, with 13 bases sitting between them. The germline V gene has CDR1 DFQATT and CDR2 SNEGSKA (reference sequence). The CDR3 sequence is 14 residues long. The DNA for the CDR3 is TGCAGTGCTATAAAAGGGACTCACAATCAGCCCCAGCATTTT. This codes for CSAIKGTHNQPQHF.

The CDR3 reads CASSASRGEYNEQFF. In DNA form, the CDR3 reads TGTGCCAGCAGTGCCTCGAGGGGCGAGTACAATGAGCAGTTCTTC. The chain links TRBV2 to TRBJ2-1; D might be TRBD1 or TRBD2, each matching 5 bases. V dropped 4 bases and J dropped 4 bases, with 14 bases sitting between them. CDR3 length: 15 residues. Germline assignment: CDR1 SNHLY and CDR2 FYNNEI.

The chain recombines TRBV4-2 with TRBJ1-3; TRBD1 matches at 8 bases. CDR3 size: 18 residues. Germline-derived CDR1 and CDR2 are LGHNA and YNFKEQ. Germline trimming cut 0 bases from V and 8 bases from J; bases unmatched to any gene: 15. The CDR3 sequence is CASSQETSGAGGADTIYF. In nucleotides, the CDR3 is TGTGCCAGCAGCCAAGAAACTTCCGGCGCAGGGGGCGCCGACACCATATATTTT.

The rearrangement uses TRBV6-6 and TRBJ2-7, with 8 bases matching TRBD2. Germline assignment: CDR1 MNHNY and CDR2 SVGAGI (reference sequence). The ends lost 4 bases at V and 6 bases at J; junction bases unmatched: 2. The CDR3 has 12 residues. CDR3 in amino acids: CASSSGGLEQYF. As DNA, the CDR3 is TGTGCCAGCAGTTCGGGGGGGCTCGAGCAGTACTTC.

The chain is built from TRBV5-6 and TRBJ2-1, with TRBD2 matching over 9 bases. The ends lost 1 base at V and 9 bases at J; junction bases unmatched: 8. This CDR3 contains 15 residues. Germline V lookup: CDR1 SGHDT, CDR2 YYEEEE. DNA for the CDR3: TGTGCCAGCAGCTTGATTGGCGGGGGGGCTAGTGAGCAGTTCTTC. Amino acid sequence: CASSLIGGGASEQFF.

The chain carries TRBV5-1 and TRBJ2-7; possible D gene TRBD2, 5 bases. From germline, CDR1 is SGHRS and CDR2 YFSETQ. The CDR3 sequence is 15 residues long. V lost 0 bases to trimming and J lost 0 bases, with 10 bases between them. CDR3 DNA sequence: TGCGCCAGCAGCTTGGGCCATCGGGGCTCCTACGAGCAGTACTTC. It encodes CASSLGHRGSYEQYF.

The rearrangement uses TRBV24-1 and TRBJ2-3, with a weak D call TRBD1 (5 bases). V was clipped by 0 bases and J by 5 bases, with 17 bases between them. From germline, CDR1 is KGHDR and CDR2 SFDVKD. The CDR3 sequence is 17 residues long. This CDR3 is CATSDLRLAGKEDTQYF. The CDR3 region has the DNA TGTGCCACCAGTGATTTGCGTCTGGCAGGGAAGGAAGATACGCAGTATTTT.

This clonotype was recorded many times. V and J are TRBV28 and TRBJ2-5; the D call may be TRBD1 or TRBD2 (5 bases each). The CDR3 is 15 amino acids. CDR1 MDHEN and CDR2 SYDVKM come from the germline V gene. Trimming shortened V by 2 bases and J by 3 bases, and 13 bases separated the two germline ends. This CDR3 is CASSLISGTKETQYF. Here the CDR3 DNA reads TGTGCCAGCAGTTTAATTTCTGGGACCAAAGAGACCCAGTACTTC.

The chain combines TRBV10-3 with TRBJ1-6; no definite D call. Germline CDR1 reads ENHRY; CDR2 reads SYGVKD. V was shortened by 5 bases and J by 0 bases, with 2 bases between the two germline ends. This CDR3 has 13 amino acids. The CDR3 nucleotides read TGTGCCATCAGTAGCTCCTATAATTCACCCCTCCACTTT. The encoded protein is CAISSSYNSPLHF.